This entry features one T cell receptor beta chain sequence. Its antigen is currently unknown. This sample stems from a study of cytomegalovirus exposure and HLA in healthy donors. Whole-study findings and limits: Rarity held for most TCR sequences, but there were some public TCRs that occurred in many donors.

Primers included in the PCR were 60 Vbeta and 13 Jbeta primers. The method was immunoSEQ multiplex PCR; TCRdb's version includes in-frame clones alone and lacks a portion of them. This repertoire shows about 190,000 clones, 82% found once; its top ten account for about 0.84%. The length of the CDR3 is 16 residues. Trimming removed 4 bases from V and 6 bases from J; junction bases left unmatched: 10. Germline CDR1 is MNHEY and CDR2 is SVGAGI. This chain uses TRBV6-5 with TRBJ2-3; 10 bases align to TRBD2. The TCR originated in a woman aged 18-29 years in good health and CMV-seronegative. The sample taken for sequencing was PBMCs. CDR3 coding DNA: TGTGCCAGCAGTTCTTGGACTAGCGGTTCACGTGATACGCAGTATTTT. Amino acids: CASSSWTSGSRDTQYF.